This T cell receptor (beta chain) was recorded in a study of blood T cell repertoires in COVID-19. The CDR3 length is 17 residues. Trimming took off 6 bases at V and 4 bases at J, with 22 bases between the two ends. Germline CDR1 reads LGHNA; CDR2 reads YSLEER. Using immunoSEQ multiplex PCR, the repertoire was profiled, and TCRdb retains in-frame clones only, with some absent. The sample consists of 20,000 to 25,000 clones, more than 85% of them appearing once. The clonotype comes from an older man with active COVID-19. Sequenced sample: peripheral blood. The chain uses TRBV4-3 and TRBJ2-1; tentative D call: TRBD2 (7 bases). The CDR3 region is CASSLGGGGGPYNEQFF. The DNA for the CDR3 is TGCGCCAGCAGTCTGGGCGGGGGCGGGGGACCATACAATGAGCAGTTCTTC.